The 17 T cell receptor beta chains below come from one sample, sequenced in a study of blood T cell repertoires in COVID-19. TCRdb keeps only in-frame clones here, not all; method: immunoSEQ multiplex PCR. This sample has some 240,000 clones, with more than 75% found just once. The specimen sequenced was PBMCs or T cells enriched from blood (not recorded which). The origin of the receptors is a woman in her 40s with acute COVID-19.

The CDR3 nucleotides read TGTGCCAGCAGCTTGGACAGGGGAACCTACGAGCAGTACTTC. This encodes CASSLDRGTYEQYF. This rearrangement joins TRBV5-5 to TRBJ2-7; 7 bases line up with TRBD1. The CDR3 runs 14 residues. Germline CDR1 is SGHKS and CDR2 is YYEKEE (reference sequence). J lost 2 bases, V lost 0 bases, and 2 bases had no gene match.

V is TRBV12-3 or TRBV12-4 and J is TRBJ2-1; D gene uncertain. The germline V and J ends were trimmed by 5 bases and 9 bases, with 8 bases remaining between them. The CDR3 is made up of 11 amino acids. In DNA form, the CDR3 reads TGTGCCAGCAGTGAGAGAGTTGAGCAGTTCTTC. This sequence encodes CASSERVEQFF.

This clone was recorded once. V is TRBV7-6 and J is TRBJ1-3; the D is unclear. Germline V lookup: CDR1 SGHVS, CDR2 FNYEAQ. This CDR3 contains 15 residues. Trimming left V 7 bases short and J 0 bases short, with 13 bases between. CDR3 sequence reads: CASTTSGSSGNTIYF. In nucleotides, the CDR3 is TGTGCCAGCACCACATCAGGAAGCTCTGGAAACACCATATATTTT.

V usage is TRBV3-1 (or the pseudogene TRBV3-2) and J usage is TRBJ2-6; no clear D. Deletions cut 3 bases from V and 0 bases from J, with 6 bases between. Germline assignment: CDR1 LGHDT and CDR2 YNNKEL (reference sequence). The CDR3 has 15 amino acids. CDR3 DNA sequence: TGTGCCAGCAGCCAGCCGAGCTCTGGGGCCAACGTCCTGACTTTC. As protein: CASSQPSSGANVLTF.

The genes are TRBV24-1 and TRBJ2-5; 7 bases map to TRBD2. Germline values: CDR1 KGHDR, CDR2 SFDVKD. The CDR3 runs 15 residues. Trimming at V came to 3 bases and at J to 7 bases, leaving 10 bases not matched to a gene. The CDR3 DNA sequence: TGTGCCACCAGTGATCCCAGACTAGCATATGGGACCCAGTACTTC. Translation gives CATSDPRLAYGTQYF.

The chain combines TRBV4-1 with TRBJ2-2; 12 bases are a match to TRBD2. From germline, CDR1 is MGHRA and CDR2 YSYEKL. The CDR3 spans 17 residues. Trimming at V came to 1 base and at J to 6 bases, leaving 6 bases not matched to a gene. CDR3 amino acids: CASSQGLAGARAGELFF. CDR3 sequence (DNA): TGCGCCAGCAGCCAAGGACTAGCGGGAGCTCGGGCCGGGGAGCTGTTTTTT.

The chain couples TRBV19 to TRBJ2-1; 13 bases match TRBD2. V lost 9 bases to trimming and J lost 6 bases; unmatched junction nucleotides: 8. The CDR3 is made up of 15 amino acids. From germline, CDR1 is LNHDA and CDR2 SQIVND (reference sequence). The CDR3 loop reads CASSGGLAGSNEQFF. The CDR3 DNA reads as TGTGCCAGCAGTGGGGGACTAGCGGGAAGCAATGAGCAGTTCTTC.

The J gene is TRBJ1-5, the V gene TRBV7-9; 11 bases are a match to TRBD1. This CDR3 comprises 15 residues. The J segment lost 6 bases and the V segment lost 0 bases, leaving 1 base of the junction unmatched. The V gene's germline CDR1 is SEHNR and CDR2 FQNEAQ (reference sequence). The CDR3 DNA reads as TGTGCCAGCAGCTTAGCGGGACAGGGGGTTCAGCCCCAGCATTTT. It encodes CASSLAGQGVQPQHF.

The genes are TRBV18 and TRBJ2-6, with 14 bases fitting TRBD2. Germline V gives CDR1 KGHSH, CDR2 LQKENI. V trimming: 3 bases; J trimming: 0 bases; junction bases outside the gene matches: 7. The CDR3 has 20 residues. DNA for the CDR3: TGTGCCAGCTCACCCGGACTAGCGGGAGGCCTAGACTCTGGGGCCAACGTCCTGACTTTC. Translation: CASSPGLAGGLDSGANVLTF.

The chain carries TRBV9 and TRBJ2-1, with a weak D call TRBD2 (6 bases). The ends were cut back, 0 bases at V and 2 bases at J, with 18 bases in the middle. The CDR3 consists of 18 residues. CDR1 SGDLS and CDR2 YYNGEE come from the germline V gene. The CDR3 nucleotides read TGTGCCAGCAGCGTAGGGGTAAGTTTAGCGGCCCCCTACAATGAGCAGTTCTTC. It codes for CASSVGVSLAAPYNEQFF.

The CDR3 DNA reads as TGTGCCAGCAGCTCTAGCGGGATACCCTACAATGAGCAGTTCTTC. This sequence encodes CASSSSGIPYNEQFF. This chain connects TRBV7-9 to TRBJ2-1, with 9 positions matching TRBD2. V lost 4 bases and J lost 2; bases outside the gene matches: 3. CDR1 and CDR2 (germline): SEHNR, FQNEAQ (reference sequence). This CDR3 contains 15 residues.

This chain joins TRBV27 and TRBJ2-3; TRBD1 might be the D (6 bases). This CDR3 is built from 13 residues. V lost 7 bases and J lost 4, with 12 bases in between. Per germline, CDR1 MNHEY and CDR2 SMNVEV (reference sequence). In DNA, the CDR3 is TGTGCCAGCACTCACCCAGGGGCAGATACGCAGTATTTT. Translation gives CASTHPGADTQYF.

V usage is TRBV4-1 and J usage is TRBJ2-7, with D maybe TRBD2 (5 bases). V was pared by 0 bases and J by 6 bases, with 15 bases between. In germline, CDR1 is MGHRA, CDR2 YSYEKL. The CDR3 is 15 amino acids. The CDR3 loop is CASSQEVASTREQYF. The CDR3 DNA sequence: TGCGCCAGCAGCCAAGAAGTGGCTAGCACCCGCGAGCAGTACTTC.

This chain uses TRBV19 with TRBJ1-1, with D perhaps TRBD1 (6 bases). V shed 3 bases and J shed 1 base, with 15 bases lying between them. Germline V gene data show CDR1 as LNHDA and CDR2 as SQIVND (reference sequence). There are 16 residues in the CDR3. For the CDR3, the DNA is TGTGCCAGTAGTATGGGGGGGGGACATCGGAACACTGAAGCTTTCTTT. Protein sequence: CASSMGGGHRNTEAFF.

Only a few counts were recorded for this clone. V and J are TRBV6-5 and TRBJ1-5; D gene ambiguous. This CDR3 is built from 15 residues. Per the germline V gene, CDR1 is MNHEY and CDR2 is SVGAGI. The germline V and J ends were trimmed by 5 bases and 0 bases, with 11 bases remaining between them. The CDR3 spells CASSRGYDSNQPQHF. The CDR3 bases are TGTGCCAGCAGTAGAGGATATGATAGCAATCAGCCCCAGCATTTT.

The CDR3 sequence is CASSVAAGASPGELFF. Here the CDR3 DNA reads TGTGCCAGCAGCGTAGCGGCGGGAGCCTCTCCCGGGGAGCTGTTTTTT. The chain uses TRBV9 and TRBJ2-2; TRBD2 agrees at 7 bases. J lost 6 bases, V lost 0 bases, and 8 bases had no gene match. The CDR3 has 16 residues. Per the germline V gene, CDR1 is SGDLS and CDR2 is YYNGEE. Together with reference TRBV9 and TRBJ2-2, the CDR3 gives the full variable domain: DSGVTQTPKHLITATGQRVTLRCSPRSGDLSVYWYQQSLDQGLQFLIQYYNGEERAKGNILERFSAQQFPDLHSELNLSSLELGDSALYFCASSVAAGASPGELFFGEGSRLTVL.

Comment on this clone: An end of the junction does not agree with germline; a read error may underlie this. The chain joins TRBV7-2 to TRBJ2-3, with D possibly matching TRBD2 (6 bases). Germline V gives CDR1 SGHTA, CDR2 FQGNSA. This CDR3 region has 17 residues. CDR3 nucleotide sequence: TGTGCCAGCACCTTAGGGCTTCGGGTAGCGGTCACAGATACGCAGTATTTT. Its protein is CASTLGLRVAVTDTQYF. The entire variable domain, with the rest obtained from reference TRBV7-2 and TRBJ2-3, is as follows: GAGVSQSPSNKVTEKGKDVELRCDPISGHTALYWYRQSLGQGLEFLIYFQGNSAPDKSGLPSDRFSAERTGGSVSTLTIQRTQQEDSAVYLCASTLGLRVAVTDTQYFGPGTRLTVL.